This T cell receptor (beta chain) originates from a study of T cell responses to AZD1222 COVID-19 vaccine. Study results and caveats: Nearly half of unique spike-specific TCRs reportedly avoided B.1.351 and B.1.1.7 mutated regions. It was only six AZD1222 recipients who were seropositive at baseline.

Timing groups of about 4 and about 12 weeks for second doses were pooled. CDR3 length: 14 amino acids. Germline-derived CDR1 and CDR2 are DFQATT and SNEGSKA (reference sequence). V lost 3 bases, J lost 2 bases, and 8 bases lay in between. Details on this clone: Its antigen is undetermined.

Data came from immunoSEQ multiplex PCR; TCRdb stores just in-frame clones and leaves some out. The profile shows over 130,000 clones, about 92% of them singletons. The receptor was derived from an adult who received the AZD1222 COVID-19 vaccine. Specimen: peripheral blood, collected 28 days after the second AZD1222 dose. The rearrangement joins TRBV20-1 to TRBJ2-6; unclear D gene. The CDR3, as DNA: TGCAGTGCTAGTGATGGGCCTGGGGCCAACGTCCTGACTTTC. This gives the protein CSASDGPGANVLTF.